The source of this T cell receptor (beta chain) is a study of CD8+CD57+ T cells in acquired aplastic anemia. The CDR3 totals 12 residues. V lost 2 bases and J 3 bases, leaving 7 bases between the germline ends. Germline V gene lookup returns CDR1 GTSNPN and CDR2 SVGIG (reference sequence). General study points: With respect to CD8+ Simpson's diversity, patients and controls did not differ significantly.

Notes on this clonotype: Its target is not known.

TCR beta VDJ and CDR3 were profiled, and genomic DNA was the template. TCRdb used MiXCR to reprocess the reads, holding one entry per CDR3 protein. The sample includes under 250,000 distinct CDR3 sequences, around half of them seen just once. Only patients with CD8+CD57+ cell expansion on flow cytometry were chosen for sequencing. The chain employs TRBV30 and TRBJ1-1, with D possibly being TRBD1 (6 bases). The clonotype originates from a human donor with aplastic anemia. Material: sorted CD4+, CD8+, or CD8+CD57+ T cells (not recorded which) from PBMCs. CDR3 in DNA: TGTGCCTGGAGTAGGGGGGACACTGAAGCTTTCTTT. Translation gives CAWSRGDTEAFF.